Listed below are T cell receptor beta chains from one sample, sequenced in a study of CD8 T cells in ankylosing spondylitis. A single record per CDR3 protein comes from TCRdb applying MiXCR to the 5' RACE reads. The repertoire holds about 90,000 distinct CDR3 sequences, with approximately 30% as singletons. Sequenced sample: blood, either unsorted or a sorted T cell fraction (not recorded which). Receptors originate from a male donor with ankylosing spondylitis or in good health (not recorded which). Both conserved end residues are part of each CDR3. A D gene is named only where the DNA matches it firmly. Size is stated for part of the rows, as once, few or many counts, or as a class when the clone is expanded.

D gene,J gene,V gene,clone size,CDR3 length,CDR3 DNA,CDR3 protein
.,TRBJ2-1,TRBV20-1,many,13,TGCAGTGCTTGTGGGGACTCCTACAATGAGCAGTTCTTC,CSACGDSYNEQFF
.,TRBJ2-3,TRBV20-1,.,14,TGCAGTGCTAGAGGCGGAGGGGAGACAGATACGCAGTATTTT,CSARGGGETDTQYF
TRBD2,TRBJ2-3,TRBV12-3/TRBV12-4,.,16,TGTGCCAGCAGCTTAGGGGTCGGGGGGGGCACAGATACGCAGTATTTT,CASSLGVGGGTDTQYF
TRBD2,TRBJ2-4,TRBV20-1,.,16,TGCAGTGCTAGAACGACTAGCGGGAGTGGGAAAAACATTCAGTACTTC,CSARTTSGSGKNIQYF
TRBD2,TRBJ2-3,TRBV27,.,14,TGTGCCAGCAGTTTATCGCGTTCTAGCGGGACTCTTGATTTT,CASSLSRSSGTLDF
.,TRBJ2-3,TRBV7-9,.,16,TGTGCCAGCAGCTTCGGGGAAGGAATTTACACAGATACGCAGTATTTT,CASSFGEGIYTDTQYF
.,TRBJ1-1,TRBV5-1,few,11,TGCGCCAGCAGACAGAACACTGAAGCTTTCTTT,CASRQNTEAFF
.,TRBJ1-2,TRBV5-1,.,13,TGCGCCAGCAGCACGGGGGCGGACTATGGCTACACCTTC,CASSTGADYGYTF
.,TRBJ2-1,TRBV7-2,.,15,TGTGCCAGCAGCTTAGGGAACCTGTTCAGCAATGAGCAGTTCTTC,CASSLGNLFSNEQFF
TRBD1,TRBJ1-5,TRBV10-3,.,15,TGTGCCATCAGTGACCCGGGACAGGGCAATCAGCCCCAGCATTTT,CAISDPGQGNQPQHF
.,TRBJ1-2,TRBV5-1,.,14,TGCGCCAGCAGCTTGGACACCCCAATCTATGGCTACACCTTC,CASSLDTPIYGYTF
.,TRBJ1-1,TRBV3-1,many,13,TGTGCCAGCAGCCCCCCGGCGGGGGGAGAAGCTTTCTTT,CASSPPAGGEAFF
TRBD2,TRBJ2-5,TRBV7-8,.,14,TGTGCCAGCAGCTTACCTCGACTAGCGGGTACCCAGTACTTC,CASSLPRLAGTQYF
.,TRBJ2-3,TRBV29-1,few,14,TGCAGCGTTGACGGGGGAGGAGGCACAGATACCCAGTATTTT,CSVDGGGGTDTQYF
.,TRBJ1-2,TRBV6-1,once,15,TGTGCCGCCCGGAGGGGTTTAGGGGCGGCCCGTGGCTACACCTTC,CAARRGLGAARGYTF
.,TRBJ2-1,TRBV29-1,.,11,TGCAGCGCAACCTCGAGGGATGAGCAGTTCTTC,CSATSRDEQFF
TRBD1,TRBJ1-6,TRBV12-3/TRBV12-4,few,15,TGTGCCAGCAGTTTTGAGGGACAGGGAGATTCACCCCTCCACTTT,CASSFEGQGDSPLHF
.,TRBJ2-3,TRBV18,.,12,TGTGCCAGCTCACCGATCACAGATACGCAGTATTTT,CASSPITDTQYF
TRBD2,TRBJ2-3,TRBV10-2,many,15,TGCGCCAGCAGAGCGCTAGCGGGAGGCACAGATACGCAGTATTTT,CASRALAGGTDTQYF
.,TRBJ2-5,TRBV5-4,many,12,TGTGCCAGCAGTGTGGACGGGGAGACCCAGTACTTC,CASSVDGETQYF
TRBD2,TRBJ2-7,TRBV20-1,few,13,TGCAGTGCTAGAGACGGGGGGACCTACGAGCAGTACTTC,CSARDGGTYEQYF
TRBD1,TRBJ2-7,TRBV11-2,once,16,TGTGCCAGCAGCCGGAGCAGGGCGGCAGGGGGCGACGAGCAGTACTTC,CASSRSRAAGGDEQYF
.,TRBJ2-2,TRBV5-1,.,13,TGCGCCAGCAGCCTCATGAACACCGGGGAGCTGTTTTTT,CASSLMNTGELFF
TRBD1,TRBJ2-1,TRBV20-1,.,16,TGCAGTGCCTATCTAACCGGGACAGGGGTACACAATGAGCAGTTCTTC,CSAYLTGTGVHNEQFF
.,TRBJ1-6,TRBV12-3/TRBV12-4,few,15,TGTGCCAGCAGTTTTAACGGGCCTTCGTATTCACCCCTCCACTTT,CASSFNGPSYSPLHF
TRBD1,TRBJ2-3,TRBV7-8,few,14,TGTGCCAGCAGCTTGGGACAGGGGGCTCGGACGCAGTATTTT,CASSLGQGARTQYF
.,TRBJ1-4,TRBV6-5,few,16,TGTGCCAGCAGTTCCCCCAAAGGCAGGGAGCATGAAAAACTGTTTTTT,CASSSPKGREHEKLFF
TRBD1,TRBJ2-3,TRBV6-1,.,15,TGTGCCAGCAGCTCCGGGACAGGGGACACAGATACGCAGTATTTT,CASSSGTGDTDTQYF
.,TRBJ2-1,TRBV5-5,.,11,TGTGCCAGCAGCTTGGTAGGGGCCGGGTTCTTC,CASSLVGAGFF
TRBD2,TRBJ2-2,TRBV12-3/TRBV12-4,.,16,TGTGCCAGCAGTTTTGTACTAGCGGGGAACACCGGGGAGCTGTTTTTT,CASSFVLAGNTGELFF
.,TRBJ1-1,TRBV18,.,12,TGTGCCAGCTCACCAAGGGAGACTGAAGCTTTCTTT,CASSPRETEAFF
.,TRBJ2-1,TRBV11-1,few,13,TGTGCCAGCAGCTTATCCCCCCTCGTTGAGCAGTTCTTC,CASSLSPLVEQFF
.,TRBJ1-3,TRBV7-3,.,14,TGTGCCAGCAGCCTTACAGGGTCTGGAAACACCATATATTTT,CASSLTGSGNTIYF
TRBD1,TRBJ2-3,TRBV29-1,.,14,TGCAGCTCCCAAGACAGGGGAGAGGGGGATACGCAGTATTTT,CSSQDRGEGDTQYF
.,TRBJ2-2,TRBV19,.,15,TGTGCCAGTAACCGGGCTAGCAGGAACACCGGGGAGCTGTTTTTT,CASNRASRNTGELFF
.,TRBJ2-3,TRBV5-5,few,15,TGTGCCAGCAGCCGTGGGGGGCCTTTTCAGGATACGCAGTATTTT,CASSRGGPFQDTQYF
.,TRBJ2-5,TRBV4-1,many,14,TGCGCCAGCAGCCGCGGGCTGAACCAAGAGACCCAGTACTTC,CASSRGLNQETQYF
.,TRBJ2-5,TRBV3-1,.,14,TGTGCCAGCAGCCACCGACGTACACAAGAGACCCAGTACTTC,CASSHRRTQETQYF
.,TRBJ1-1,TRBV19,.,15,TGTGCCAGCTTGGTGTACGGAAGCATGAACACTGAAGCTTTCTTT,CASLVYGSMNTEAFF
.,TRBJ2-2,TRBV28,few,13,TGTGCCAGCAGTTTATCGAGCAACGGGGAGCTGTTTTTT,CASSLSSNGELFF
.,TRBJ1-4,TRBV2,.,15,TGTGCCAGCAACAGGGAATCGACATTGGGTGAAAAACTGTTTTTT,CASNRESTLGEKLFF
TRBD1,TRBJ1-5,TRBV28,few,14,TGTGCCAGCGGGACAGGGAGTCTCCATCAGCCCCAGCATTTT,CASGTGSLHQPQHF
.,TRBJ2-7,TRBV29-1,few,13,TGCAGCGTTACCGGGACGATACCCTACGAGCAGTACTTC,CSVTGTIPYEQYF
TRBD1,TRBJ2-1,TRBV7-8,few,16,TGTGCCAGCAGCTTAGGTGCTGGGGACAGTTACAATGAGCAGTTCTTC,CASSLGAGDSYNEQFF
.,TRBJ1-1,TRBV28,.,17,TGTGCCAGCAGTTTGATGGGTCGGGGGGCCAGGAACACTGAAGCTTTCTTT,CASSLMGRGARNTEAFF
.,TRBJ1-1,TRBV20-1,.,14,TGCAGTGCTAGAGATCGAGGCAGGGACACTGAAGCTTTCTTT,CSARDRGRDTEAFF
.,TRBJ1-4,TRBV5-1,many,16,TGCGCCAGCAGCTTCCACCGGGTCCAAGGCGGGGAAAAACTGTTTTTT,CASSFHRVQGGEKLFF
TRBD1,TRBJ1-2,TRBV20-1,.,13,TGCAGTGCCTGGACAGGGGCTAACTATGGCTACACCTTC,CSAWTGANYGYTF